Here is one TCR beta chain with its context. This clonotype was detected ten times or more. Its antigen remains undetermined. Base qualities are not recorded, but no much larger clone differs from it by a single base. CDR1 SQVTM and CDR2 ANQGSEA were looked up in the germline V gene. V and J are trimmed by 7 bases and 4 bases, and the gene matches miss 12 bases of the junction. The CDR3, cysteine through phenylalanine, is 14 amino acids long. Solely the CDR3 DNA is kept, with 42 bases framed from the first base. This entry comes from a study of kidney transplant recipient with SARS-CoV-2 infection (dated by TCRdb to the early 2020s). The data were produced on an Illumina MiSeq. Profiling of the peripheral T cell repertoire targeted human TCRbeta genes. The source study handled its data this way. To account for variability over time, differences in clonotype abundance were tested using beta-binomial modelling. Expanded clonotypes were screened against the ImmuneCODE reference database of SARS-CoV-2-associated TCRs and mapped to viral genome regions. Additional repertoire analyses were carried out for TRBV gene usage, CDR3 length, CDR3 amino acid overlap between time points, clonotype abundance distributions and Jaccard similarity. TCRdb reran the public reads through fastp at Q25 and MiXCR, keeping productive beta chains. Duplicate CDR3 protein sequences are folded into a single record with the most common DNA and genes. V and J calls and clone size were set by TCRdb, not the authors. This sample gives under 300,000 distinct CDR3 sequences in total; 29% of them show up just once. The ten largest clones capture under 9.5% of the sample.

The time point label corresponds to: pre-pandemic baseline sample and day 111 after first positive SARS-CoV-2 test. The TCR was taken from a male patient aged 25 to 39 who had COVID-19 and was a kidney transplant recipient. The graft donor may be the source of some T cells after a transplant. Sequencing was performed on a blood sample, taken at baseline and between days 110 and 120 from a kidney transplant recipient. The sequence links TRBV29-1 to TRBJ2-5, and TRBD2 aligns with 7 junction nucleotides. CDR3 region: CSAGGLDSLETQYF. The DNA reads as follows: TGCAGCGCCGGGGGGTTAGACAGTTTAGAGACCCAGTACTTC.